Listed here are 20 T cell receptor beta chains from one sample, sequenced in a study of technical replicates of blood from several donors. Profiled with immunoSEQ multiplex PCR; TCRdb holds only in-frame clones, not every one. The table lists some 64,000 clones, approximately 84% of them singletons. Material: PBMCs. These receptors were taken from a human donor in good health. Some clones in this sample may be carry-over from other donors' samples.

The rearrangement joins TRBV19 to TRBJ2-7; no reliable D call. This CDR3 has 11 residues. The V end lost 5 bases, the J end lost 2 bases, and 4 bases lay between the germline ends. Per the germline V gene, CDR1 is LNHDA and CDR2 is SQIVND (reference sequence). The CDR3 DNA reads TGTGCCAGTAGTTCCACCTACGAGCAGTACTTC. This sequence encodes CASSSTYEQYF.

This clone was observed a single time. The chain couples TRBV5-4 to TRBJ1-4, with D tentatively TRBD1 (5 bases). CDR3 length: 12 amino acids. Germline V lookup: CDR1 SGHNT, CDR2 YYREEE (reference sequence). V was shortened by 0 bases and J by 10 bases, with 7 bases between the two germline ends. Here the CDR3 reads CASSLAGGKLFF. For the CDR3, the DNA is TGTGCCAGCAGCTTGGCCGGGGGAAAACTGTTTTTT.

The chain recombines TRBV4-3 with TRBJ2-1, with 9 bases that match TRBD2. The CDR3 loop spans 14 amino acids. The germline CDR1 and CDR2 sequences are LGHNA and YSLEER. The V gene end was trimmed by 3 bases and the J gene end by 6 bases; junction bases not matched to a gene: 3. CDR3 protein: CASSQISGSNEQFF. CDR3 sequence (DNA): TGCGCCAGCAGCCAGATTAGCGGGAGCAATGAGCAGTTCTTC.

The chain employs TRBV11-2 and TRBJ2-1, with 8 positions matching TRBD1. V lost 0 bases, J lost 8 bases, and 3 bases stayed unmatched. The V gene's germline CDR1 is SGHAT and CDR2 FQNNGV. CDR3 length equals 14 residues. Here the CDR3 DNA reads TGTGCCAGCAGCTTAGAAGCAGGGGGCGATGAGCAGTTCTTC. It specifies CASSLEAGGDEQFF. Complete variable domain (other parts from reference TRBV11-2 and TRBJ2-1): EAGVAQSPRYKIIEKRQSVAFWCNPISGHATLYWYQQILGQGPKLLIQFQNNGVVDDSQLPKDRFSAERLKGVDSTLKIQPAKLEDSAVYLCASSLEAGGDEQFFGPGTRLTVL.

The CDR3 reads CASGNESGTGGYTF. For the CDR3, the DNA is TGTGCCAGCGGAAACGAATCTGGGACAGGGGGCTACACCTTC. V is TRBV7-2 and J is TRBJ1-2; 9 bases agree with TRBD1. Germline CDR1 is SGHTA and CDR2 is FQGNSA. The V gene end was trimmed by 8 bases and the J gene end by 8 bases; junction bases not matched to a gene: 12. This CDR3 has 14 residues.

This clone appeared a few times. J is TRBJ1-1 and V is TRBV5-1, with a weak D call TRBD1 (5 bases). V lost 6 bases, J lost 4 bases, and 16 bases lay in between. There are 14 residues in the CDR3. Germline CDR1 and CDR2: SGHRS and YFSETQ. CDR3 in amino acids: CASTPSPGGTEAFF. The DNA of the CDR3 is TGCGCCAGCACTCCGTCTCCCGGGGGCACTGAAGCTTTCTTT. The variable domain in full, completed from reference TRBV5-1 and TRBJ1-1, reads KAGVTQTPRYLIKTRGQQVTLSCSPISGHRSVSWYQQTPGQGLQFLFEYFSETQRNKGNFPGRFSGRQFSNSRSEMNVSTLELGDSALYLCASTPSPGGTEAFFGQGTRLTVV.

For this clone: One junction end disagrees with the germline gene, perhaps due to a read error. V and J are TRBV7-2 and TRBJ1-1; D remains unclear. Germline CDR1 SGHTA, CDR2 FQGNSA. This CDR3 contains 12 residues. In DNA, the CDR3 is TGTGCCAGCAGCTTAGATAGGACCGGGATGGTCTTT. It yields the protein CASSLDRTGMVF.

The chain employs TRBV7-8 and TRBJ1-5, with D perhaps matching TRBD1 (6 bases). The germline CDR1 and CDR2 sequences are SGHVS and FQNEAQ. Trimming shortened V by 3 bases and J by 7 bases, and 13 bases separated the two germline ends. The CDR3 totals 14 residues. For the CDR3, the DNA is TGTGCCAGCAGCTTTACAGGGTCAGGGCAGCCCCAGCATTTT. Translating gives CASSFTGSGQPQHF.

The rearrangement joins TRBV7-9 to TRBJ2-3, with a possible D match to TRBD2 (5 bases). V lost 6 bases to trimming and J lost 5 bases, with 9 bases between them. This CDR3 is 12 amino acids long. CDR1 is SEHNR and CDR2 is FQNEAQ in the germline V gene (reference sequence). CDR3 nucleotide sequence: TGTGCCAGCAGTGATAGCGTAGATACGCAGTATTTT. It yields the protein CASSDSVDTQYF.

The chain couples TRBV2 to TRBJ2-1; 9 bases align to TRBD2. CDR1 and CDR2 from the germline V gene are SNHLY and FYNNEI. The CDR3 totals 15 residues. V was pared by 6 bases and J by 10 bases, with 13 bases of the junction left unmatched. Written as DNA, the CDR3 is TGTGCCAGCAGAACCGGGACTAGCTGGTCTGGGGAGCAGTTCTTC. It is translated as CASRTGTSWSGEQFF.

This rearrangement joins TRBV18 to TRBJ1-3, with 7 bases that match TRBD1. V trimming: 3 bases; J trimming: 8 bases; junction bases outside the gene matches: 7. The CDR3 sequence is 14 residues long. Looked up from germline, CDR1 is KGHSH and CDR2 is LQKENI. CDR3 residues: CASSPGTAGDTIYF. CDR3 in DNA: TGTGCCAGCTCACCCGGGACAGCCGGCGACACCATATATTTT.

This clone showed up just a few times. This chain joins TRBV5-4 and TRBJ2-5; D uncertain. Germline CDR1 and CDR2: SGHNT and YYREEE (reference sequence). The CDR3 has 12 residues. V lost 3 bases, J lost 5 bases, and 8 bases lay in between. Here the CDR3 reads CASSYTTETQYF. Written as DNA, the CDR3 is TGTGCCAGCAGCTATACTACGGAGACCCAGTACTTC.

CDR3 bases: TGTGCCAGCAGCCCCCGAGGAATGGCAGGGAATGGCTACACCTTC. It encodes CASSPRGMAGNGYTF. The chain uses TRBV7-8 and TRBJ1-2; maybe TRBD1 (5 bases). The CDR3 has 15 amino acids. Trimming left V 5 bases short and J 6 bases short, with 19 bases between. Germline V gives CDR1 SGHVS, CDR2 FQNEAQ.

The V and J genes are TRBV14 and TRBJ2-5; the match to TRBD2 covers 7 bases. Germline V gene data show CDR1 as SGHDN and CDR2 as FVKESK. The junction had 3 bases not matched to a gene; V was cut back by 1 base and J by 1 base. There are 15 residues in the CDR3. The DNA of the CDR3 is TGTGCCAGCAGCCAAGGGCAGCGGGGCCAAGAGACCCAGTACTTC. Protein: CASSQGQRGQETQYF.

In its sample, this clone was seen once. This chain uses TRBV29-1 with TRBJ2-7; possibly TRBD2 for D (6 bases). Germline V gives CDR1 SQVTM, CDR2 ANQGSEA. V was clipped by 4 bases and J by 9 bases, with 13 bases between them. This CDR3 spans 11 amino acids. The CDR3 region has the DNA TGCAGCGTTGTCCTTTCTAGCGCGCAGTACTTC. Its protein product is CSVVLSSAQYF.

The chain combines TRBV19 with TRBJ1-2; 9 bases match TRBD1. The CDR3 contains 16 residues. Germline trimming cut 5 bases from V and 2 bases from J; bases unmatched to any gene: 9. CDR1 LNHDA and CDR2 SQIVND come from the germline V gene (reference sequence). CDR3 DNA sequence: TGTGCCAGTAGTGGCTACCGGGACAGGGAAAACTATGGCTACACCTTC. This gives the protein CASSGYRDRENYGYTF.

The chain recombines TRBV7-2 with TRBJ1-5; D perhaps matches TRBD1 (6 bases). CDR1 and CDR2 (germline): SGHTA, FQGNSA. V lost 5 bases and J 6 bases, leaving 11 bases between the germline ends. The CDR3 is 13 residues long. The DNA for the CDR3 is TGTGCCAGCAGCCGTGGGGGCGGTCAGCCCCAGCATTTT. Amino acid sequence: CASSRGGGQPQHF.

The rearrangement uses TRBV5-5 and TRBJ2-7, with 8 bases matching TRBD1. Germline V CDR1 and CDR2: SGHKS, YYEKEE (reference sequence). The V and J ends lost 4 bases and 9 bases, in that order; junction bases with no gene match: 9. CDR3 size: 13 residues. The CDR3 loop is CASSIGTGIRQYF. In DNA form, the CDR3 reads TGTGCCAGCAGCATCGGGACAGGAATACGGCAGTACTTC.

CDR3 protein: CATQGASYNSPLHF. The CDR3 DNA follows: TGTGCCACCCAGGGTGCCTCCTATAATTCACCCCTCCACTTT. The V gene is TRBV19, the J gene TRBJ1-6, with D possibly TRBD1 on 5 matching bases. Germline CDR1 is LNHDA and CDR2 is SQIVND (reference sequence). The CDR3 is made up of 14 amino acids. V lost 10 bases to trimming and J lost 0 bases, with 10 bases between them.

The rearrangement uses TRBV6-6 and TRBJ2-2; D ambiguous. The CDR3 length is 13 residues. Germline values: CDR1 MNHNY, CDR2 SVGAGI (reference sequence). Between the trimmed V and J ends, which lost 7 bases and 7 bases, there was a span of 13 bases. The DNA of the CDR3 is TGTGCCAGCATCCCCTCCGAGTTCGGGGAGCTGTTTTTT. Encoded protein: CASIPSEFGELFF.